The following is a T cell receptor beta chain sequence with its context. This clone was observed a single time. What this receptor recognizes is not known. Per-base qualities were not stored, and no clone one base away is much larger. Library prep was done by the immunoSEQ multiplex PCR assay. TCRdb took this table from immuneACCESS and kept in-frame rearrangements with V and J called. Such tables lack part of the clones; where checked against another copy, unresolved V genes explain under half of the gap, and the rest is unexplained. Recorded for this sample are tens of thousands of clones; about 93% of them occurred a single time. In total, the top ten clones hold approximately 0.49% of the sample. The entry originates in a study of T cell changes during pregnancy in multiple sclerosis (dated by TCRdb to between 2017 and 2020). Looking at the study overall: In women with multiple sclerosis, the researchers looked at how the T cell repertoire shifted as pregnancy progressed.

The CDR3 covers 13 residues, taking in both the cysteine and the phenylalanine. Of all the DNA, just the CDR3 is kept, 39 bases in frame from base 1. The germline V gene (reference sequence) provides CDR1 GTSNPN and CDR2 SVGIG. The germline V and J ends show losses of 4 bases and 6 bases respectively, and no gene match explains 1 base of the junction. The chain employs TRBV30 and TRBJ1-6; 9 nucleotides in the junction match TRBD1. Here the sequenced sample was CD4+ T cells from peripheral blood mononuclear cells, taken in the first trimester of pregnancy. This clonotype was obtained from a female donor with multiple sclerosis, enrolled in a pregnancy study. Here is the DNA: TGTGCCTGGACGGGACAGGGTAATTCACCCCTCCACTTT. This codes for CAWTGQGNSPLHF.